The rows below give T cell receptor beta chains drawn from one sample of a study of neurological immune-mediated disorders. TCRdb processed the 5' RACE reads anew with MiXCR; each CDR3 protein has one entry. The data hold about 52,000 distinct CDR3 sequences, with about 3.8% observed a single time. Sequencing input: PBMCs. The receptors shown here come from a man between 60 and 75 years old with multiple sclerosis. CDR3s include the opening cysteine and the closing phenylalanine or tryptophan. The order of the fields is V gene, D gene, J gene, clone size, CDR3 length, CDR3 protein, CDR3 DNA. The D gene is left open where the match is weak. Size is stated for part of the rows, as once, few or many counts, or as a class when the clone is expanded.

v_gene: TRBV7-9; d_gene: -; j_gene: TRBJ1-1; abundance: many; len: 12; CDR3aa: CASSEMNTEAFF; CDR3nt: TGTGCCAGCAGCGAGATGAACACTGAAGCTTTCTTT
v_gene: TRBV20-1; d_gene: -; j_gene: TRBJ2-2; abundance: many; len: 13; CDR3aa: CSARDTGAGELFF; CDR3nt: TGCAGTGCTAGAGATACTGGGGCCGGGGAGCTGTTTTTT
v_gene: TRBV9; d_gene: TRBD2; j_gene: TRBJ2-3; abundance: many; len: 15; CDR3aa: CASSLRGARTDTQYF; CDR3nt: TGTGCCAGCAGCTTGCGGGGGGCCCGCACAGATACGCAGTATTTT
v_gene: TRBV5-1; d_gene: -; j_gene: TRBJ2-3; abundance: many; len: 15; CDR3aa: CASSLELSSTDTQYF; CDR3nt: TGCGCCAGCAGCTTGGAATTATCTAGCACAGATACGCAGTATTTT
v_gene: TRBV19; d_gene: -; j_gene: TRBJ1-1; abundance: -; len: 14; CDR3aa: CASSPGMPNTEAFF; CDR3nt: TGTGCCAGTAGTCCTGGAATGCCGAACACTGAAGCTTTCTTT
v_gene: TRBV7-2; d_gene: TRBD1; j_gene: TRBJ2-7; abundance: many; len: 14; CDR3aa: CASSLRDRGGEQYF; CDR3nt: TGTGCCAGCAGCTTACGGGACAGGGGGGGCGAGCAGTACTTC
v_gene: TRBV18; d_gene: -; j_gene: TRBJ2-7; abundance: many; len: 13; CDR3aa: CASSPGGPYEQYF; CDR3nt: TGTGCCAGCTCACCAGGAGGCCCCTACGAGCAGTACTTC
v_gene: TRBV7-2; d_gene: -; j_gene: TRBJ2-7; abundance: many; len: 14; CDR3aa: CASSSPQSSYEQYF; CDR3nt: TGTGCCAGCAGCTCCCCGCAGAGCTCCTACGAGCAGTACTTC
v_gene: TRBV29-1; d_gene: TRBD2; j_gene: TRBJ2-7; abundance: many; len: 17; CDR3aa: CSVVGLLGTSYLYEQYF; CDR3nt: TGCAGCGTTGTTGGTTTGTTGGGGACTAGTTATCTCTACGAGCAGTACTTC
v_gene: TRBV20-1; d_gene: -; j_gene: TRBJ2-1; abundance: many; len: 14; CDR3aa: CSASGGRTYNEQFF; CDR3nt: TGCAGTGCCTCTGGAGGGCGAACCTACAATGAGCAGTTCTTC
v_gene: TRBV5-1; d_gene: -; j_gene: TRBJ1-1; abundance: many; len: 15; CDR3aa: CASSLQGLPTTEAFF; CDR3nt: TGCGCCAGCAGCTTGCAAGGGCTCCCGACCACTGAAGCTTTCTTT
v_gene: TRBV10-3; d_gene: -; j_gene: TRBJ1-1; abundance: -; len: 13; CDR3aa: CAISEQSNTEAFF; CDR3nt: TGTGCCATCAGTGAGCAGTCGAACACTGAAGCTTTCTTT
v_gene: TRBV7-2; d_gene: -; j_gene: TRBJ2-6; abundance: many; len: 19; CDR3aa: CASSQPNIVRVAGANVLTF; CDR3nt: TGTGCCAGCAGCCAGCCCAACATAGTTCGGGTGGCTGGGGCCAACGTCCTGACTTTC
v_gene: TRBV20-1; d_gene: TRBD2; j_gene: TRBJ2-3; abundance: many; len: 15; CDR3aa: CSAQGGGQGTDTQYF; CDR3nt: TGCAGTGCTCAGGGCGGGGGGCAGGGCACAGATACGCAGTATTTT
v_gene: TRBV5-1; d_gene: -; j_gene: TRBJ2-7; abundance: many; len: 15; CDR3aa: CASSFSVGGSYEQYF; CDR3nt: TGCGCCAGCAGCTTCTCAGTCGGGGGATCCTACGAGCAGTACTTC
v_gene: TRBV6-6; d_gene: TRBD1; j_gene: TRBJ2-3; abundance: many; len: 14; CDR3aa: CASRAGTGTDTQYF; CDR3nt: TGTGCCAGCAGAGCCGGGACAGGGACAGATACGCAGTATTTT
v_gene: TRBV20-1; d_gene: -; j_gene: TRBJ1-6; abundance: few; len: 13; CDR3aa: CSAGGLVNSTLNF; CDR3nt: TGCAGTGCCGGGGGCCTAGTTAATTCAACCCTCAACTTT
v_gene: TRBV5-5; d_gene: -; j_gene: TRBJ2-3; abundance: many; len: 16; CDR3aa: CASSRMFSVTADTQYF; CDR3nt: TGTGCCAGCAGTCGTATGTTTAGCGTCACCGCGGATACGCAGTATTTT
v_gene: TRBV6-1; d_gene: -; j_gene: TRBJ2-1; abundance: many; len: 13; CDR3aa: CASSEAHLDEQFF; CDR3nt: TGTGCCAGCAGTGAAGCCCACCTCGATGAGCAGTTCTTC
v_gene: TRBV5-1; d_gene: TRBD2; j_gene: TRBJ2-1; abundance: many; len: 16; CDR3aa: CASSLVASGGVNEQFF; CDR3nt: TGCGCCAGCAGCTTGGTGGCTAGCGGGGGGGTAAATGAGCAGTTCTTC
v_gene: TRBV14; d_gene: -; j_gene: TRBJ1-1; abundance: -; len: 13; CDR3aa: CASSHRTGIEAFF; CDR3nt: TGTGCCAGCAGCCATCGGACGGGGATTGAAGCTTTCTTT
v_gene: TRBV5-1; d_gene: TRBD1; j_gene: TRBJ2-6; abundance: many; len: 18; CDR3aa: CASSLGQGLSTGANVLTF; CDR3nt: TGCGCCAGCAGCTTGGGACAGGGGCTTAGTACTGGGGCCAACGTCCTGACTTTC
v_gene: TRBV28; d_gene: -; j_gene: TRBJ1-4; abundance: few; len: 15; CDR3aa: CASRDFGAPGEKLFF; CDR3nt: TGTGCCAGCAGAGACTTCGGGGCGCCCGGAGAAAAACTGTTTTTT
v_gene: TRBV12-3/TRBV12-4; d_gene: TRBD2; j_gene: TRBJ2-1; abundance: many; len: 16; CDR3aa: CASSPLKAGRGNEQFF; CDR3nt: TGTGCCAGCAGTCCCCTAAAAGCGGGGCGAGGGAATGAGCAGTTCTTC
v_gene: TRBV20-1; d_gene: -; j_gene: TRBJ2-3; abundance: many; len: 17; CDR3aa: CSGVNGSFALSTDTQYF; CDR3nt: TGCAGTGGTGTGAACGGCTCCTTTGCTTTGAGCACAGATACGCAGTATTTT
v_gene: TRBV3-1; d_gene: TRBD2; j_gene: TRBJ2-3; abundance: many; len: 18; CDR3aa: CASSFGLAGGPRIDTQYF; CDR3nt: TGTGCCAGCAGCTTCGGACTAGCGGGGGGGCCCAGGATAGATACGCAGTATTTT
v_gene: TRBV11-2; d_gene: -; j_gene: TRBJ2-1; abundance: many; len: 14; CDR3aa: CASSLIRGGGEQFF; CDR3nt: TGTGCCAGCAGCTTAATCCGCGGGGGCGGGGAGCAGTTCTTC
v_gene: TRBV20-1; d_gene: TRBD1; j_gene: TRBJ2-7; abundance: many; len: 14; CDR3aa: CSVPIQGSSYEQYF; CDR3nt: TGCAGTGTACCGATACAGGGGAGCTCCTACGAGCAGTACTTC
v_gene: TRBV7-2; d_gene: TRBD2; j_gene: TRBJ2-2; abundance: few; len: 13; CDR3aa: CASSWGGTGELFF; CDR3nt: TGTGCCAGCAGCTGGGGGGGTACCGGGGAGCTGTTTTTT
v_gene: TRBV5-1; d_gene: TRBD2; j_gene: TRBJ2-1; abundance: many; len: 17; CDR3aa: CASSPYASGGIYNEQFF; CDR3nt: TGCGCCAGCAGCCCCTATGCTAGCGGGGGAATATACAATGAGCAGTTCTTC
v_gene: TRBV5-1; d_gene: -; j_gene: TRBJ2-7; abundance: many; len: 14; CDR3aa: CASSLDQGHYEQYF; CDR3nt: TGCGCCAGCAGCTTGGATCAGGGCCACTACGAGCAGTACTTC
v_gene: TRBV11-2; d_gene: -; j_gene: TRBJ1-1; abundance: many; len: 15; CDR3aa: CASSSMRKGQTEAFF; CDR3nt: TGTGCCAGCAGCTCAATGCGCAAGGGTCAGACTGAAGCTTTCTTT
v_gene: TRBV20-1; d_gene: -; j_gene: TRBJ1-1; abundance: many; len: 12; CDR3aa: CSPNVGYTEAFF; CDR3nt: TGCAGTCCAAATGTGGGATACACTGAAGCTTTCTTT
v_gene: TRBV20-1; d_gene: -; j_gene: TRBJ2-5; abundance: many; len: 14; CDR3aa: CSARIAGNKETQYF; CDR3nt: TGCAGTGCTAGGATCGCGGGGAATAAAGAGACCCAGTACTTC
v_gene: TRBV5-1; d_gene: -; j_gene: TRBJ2-5; abundance: many; len: 13; CDR3aa: CASSLNLQETQYF; CDR3nt: TGCGCCAGCAGCCTAAACCTGCAAGAGACCCAGTACTTC
v_gene: TRBV5-1; d_gene: -; j_gene: TRBJ2-5; abundance: many; len: 15; CDR3aa: CASSLAGAVDETQYF; CDR3nt: TGCGCCAGCAGCTTGGCAGGGGCGGTGGATGAGACCCAGTACTTC
v_gene: TRBV14; d_gene: TRBD2; j_gene: TRBJ2-3; abundance: many; len: 16; CDR3aa: CASSQGVGGGAGTQYF; CDR3nt: TGTGCCAGCAGCCAGGGCGTCGGCGGGGGGGCCGGTACGCAGTATTTT
v_gene: TRBV20-1; d_gene: -; j_gene: TRBJ2-5; abundance: many; len: 13; CDR3aa: CSAREVPRETQYF; CDR3nt: TGCAGTGCTAGAGAAGTCCCTCGGGAGACCCAGTACTTC
v_gene: TRBV7-9; d_gene: TRBD2; j_gene: TRBJ2-1; abundance: many; len: 16; CDR3aa: CASSPTPAGMYNEQFF; CDR3nt: TGTGCCAGCTCCCCTACCCCAGCGGGGATGTACAATGAGCAGTTCTTC
v_gene: TRBV20-1; d_gene: -; j_gene: TRBJ2-7; abundance: many; len: 13; CDR3aa: CSARGDHPYEQYF; CDR3nt: TGCAGTGCTAGAGGAGACCACCCCTACGAGCAGTACTTC
v_gene: TRBV20-1; d_gene: -; j_gene: TRBJ1-2; abundance: few; len: 11; CDR3aa: CSASGRSGYTF; CDR3nt: TGCAGTGCTTCGGGCCGGTCTGGCTACACCTTC
v_gene: TRBV6-1; d_gene: -; j_gene: TRBJ2-3; abundance: many; len: 14; CDR3aa: CASSPQIRTDTQYF; CDR3nt: TGTGCCAGCAGTCCCCAGATTCGCACCGATACGCAGTATTTT
v_gene: TRBV28; d_gene: -; j_gene: TRBJ1-2; abundance: many; len: 13; CDR3aa: CAALDRGTYGYTF; CDR3nt: TGTGCCGCCCTGGACAGAGGAACTTATGGCTACACCTTC
v_gene: TRBV5-1; d_gene: -; j_gene: TRBJ2-7; abundance: many; len: 14; CDR3aa: CASSFRQGGYEQYF; CDR3nt: TGCGCCAGCAGCTTCCGACAGGGAGGGTACGAGCAGTACTTC
v_gene: TRBV7-8; d_gene: -; j_gene: TRBJ2-5; abundance: many; len: 12; CDR3aa: CASSLETETQYF; CDR3nt: TGTGCCAGCAGCTTAGAGACAGAGACCCAGTACTTC
v_gene: TRBV5-1; d_gene: -; j_gene: TRBJ1-2; abundance: many; len: 12; CDR3aa: CASSGGTYGYTF; CDR3nt: TGCGCCAGCAGCGGCGGAACCTATGGCTACACCTTC
v_gene: TRBV20-1; d_gene: TRBD2; j_gene: TRBJ2-1; abundance: many; len: 15; CDR3aa: CSAAGILAGTEGQFF; CDR3nt: TGCAGTGCGGCAGGGATACTAGCGGGGACCGAGGGGCAGTTCTTC